The 9 T cell receptor beta chains in this list originate from one sample, sequenced in a study of cytomegalovirus exposure and HLA in healthy donors. The PCR employed 60 Vbeta primers together with 13 Jbeta primers. Sequencing used immunoSEQ multiplex PCR; TCRdb keeps in-frame clones, though not all of them. Seen here are roughly 240,000 clones, around 80% observed once, and the top ten hold 0.47%. Sample: PBMCs. Receptor source: a boy aged 10-17 years in good health and CMV-seronegative.

J is TRBJ2-5 and V is TRBV27, with 11 bases aligning to TRBD2. The J call may be incorrect, as the DNA end agrees better with TRBJ2-7. The CDR3 covers 15 residues. Per germline, CDR1 MNHEY and CDR2 SMNVEV (reference sequence). This CDR3 reads CASSSLAGGVYEQYF. The CDR3 DNA reads TGTGCCAGCAGTTCCTTAGCGGGAGGGGTATACGAGCAGTACTTC.

As for this clone: This specimen includes other DNA sequences encoding the same CDR3. The V gene is TRBV23-1, the J gene TRBJ1-1; TRBD1 might be the D (5 bases). TRBV23-1 is treated as an ORF (open reading frame) with a function not yet certain. The CDR3 length is 20 residues. V was shortened by 0 bases and J by 0 bases, with 23 bases between the two germline ends. The DNA of the CDR3 is TGCGCCAGCAGTCAATCGGTGGGACGGAGGGTGGCTCCGATGAACACTGAAGCTTTCTTT. Protein product: CASSQSVGRRVAPMNTEAFF.

The chain joins TRBV5-1 to TRBJ1-2; D is perhaps TRBD1 (5 bases). The CDR3 extends over 14 amino acids. V gave up 2 bases and J gave up 0 bases, with 8 bases separating them. Looked up from germline, CDR1 is SGHRS and CDR2 is YFSETQ. This CDR3 reads CASSFREANYGYTF. The CDR3 coding sequence is TGCGCCAGCAGCTTCAGGGAAGCTAACTATGGCTACACCTTC.

The V call is TRBV5-6, the J call TRBJ2-2, with D unresolved. Trimming pared 0 bases from V and 3 bases from J, leaving 6 bases between. The CDR3 consists of 14 residues. CDR1 is SGHDT and CDR2 is YYEEEE in the germline V gene. CDR3: CASSLAGYTGELFF. CDR3 DNA: TGTGCCAGCAGCTTGGCCGGGTACACCGGGGAGCTGTTTTTT. The full variable domain, rest sourced from reference TRBV5-6 and TRBJ2-2, is DAGVTQSPTHLIKTRGQQVTLRCSPKSGHDTVSWYQQALGQGPQFIFQYYEEEERQRGNFPDRFSGHQFPNYSSELNVNALLLGDSALYLCASSLAGYTGELFFGEGSRLTVL.

The chain couples TRBV7-2 to TRBJ2-1, with TRBD2 as a possible D gene (6 bases). CDR3 size: 13 residues. CDR1 and CDR2 (germline): SGHTA, FQGNSA. Trimming stripped 5 bases from V and 5 bases from J, with 10 bases between. DNA of the CDR3: TGTGCCAGCAGCCCGGGACTCCACAATGAGCAGTTCTTC. It specifies CASSPGLHNEQFF.

The chain links TRBV30 to TRBJ2-5; D may be TRBD1 (6 bases). Germline values: CDR1 GTSNPN, CDR2 SVGIG (reference sequence). V was trimmed by 0 bases and J by 5 bases, leaving 13 bases between them. This CDR3 is built from 14 residues. As DNA, the CDR3 is TGTGCCTGGAGTGTCGGGGACATTGAGGAGACCCAGTACTTC. This sequence encodes CAWSVGDIEETQYF.

The chain couples TRBV6-5 to TRBJ1-2; D is perhaps TRBD1 (5 bases). CDR3 size: 14 residues. V lost 0 bases to trimming and J lost 4 bases, with 9 bases between them. Germline CDR1 reads MNHEY; CDR2 reads SVGAGI. The DNA for the CDR3 is TGTGCCAGCAGTTACTCCGACAGCCTCTATGGCTACACCTTC. Protein sequence: CASSYSDSLYGYTF.

J is TRBJ1-4 and V is TRBV2; TRBD1 might be the D (5 bases). V was cut by 6 bases and J by 4 bases, with 12 bases left in between. The CDR3 length is 14 residues. Germline V gene lookup returns CDR1 SNHLY and CDR2 FYNNEI. CDR3 coding DNA: TGTGCCAGCAGAGCCCCGGGGGTTAATGAAAAACTGTTTTTT. Its translation: CASRAPGVNEKLFF. Using reference TRBV2 and TRBJ1-4 for the parts outside the CDR3, the full variable domain is EPEVTQTPSHQVTQMGQEVILRCVPISNHLYFYWYRQILGQKVEFLVSFYNNEISEKSEIFDDQFSVERPDGSNFTLKIRSTKLEDSAMYFCASRAPGVNEKLFFGSGTQLSVL.

This clone was counted a single time. The J gene is TRBJ1-2, the V gene TRBV7-9; D might be TRBD1 (5 bases). The V gene lost 5 bases and the J gene lost 0 bases, with 16 bases spanning the gap. This CDR3 spans 16 amino acids. Germline V CDR1 and CDR2: SEHNR, FQNEAQ (reference sequence). CDR3 bases: TGTGCCAGCAGCCTAGGGATGGACACGCCTAACTATGGCTACACCTTC. It is translated as CASSLGMDTPNYGYTF.